This T cell receptor (beta chain) was sequenced in a study of cytomegalovirus exposure and HLA in healthy donors. Study overall: Genetic ancestry analysis placed around 76% of the 300 to 500 donors that were genotyped in the Caucasian-associated cluster. Whole-study findings and limits: Association of roughly 17,000 TCR beta sequences with HLA alleles was found at 0.05 false discovery rate in a later analysis.

Regarding this clone: Its specificity is not known.

PCR was performed using 60 Vbeta and 13 Jbeta primers. Only in-frame clones appear in the TCRdb table, and some are missing; sequencing was by immunoSEQ multiplex PCR. The sample has more than 150,000 clones, over 80% seen once. Source material: PBMCs. The source of this sequence is a man aged 35-49 years in good health and CMV-seronegative.

The chain's CDR3 is CASASGSPLTEQYF. As DNA, the CDR3 is TGTGCCAGCGCGTCAGGGTCCCCCCTCACCGAGCAGTACTTC. This chain connects TRBV9 to TRBJ2-7; TRBD1 might be the D (5 bases). CDR1 and CDR2 (germline): SGDLS, YYNGEE. The CDR3 is 14 amino acids. V was trimmed by 7 bases and J by 6 bases, leaving 20 bases between them.